These 23 T cell receptor beta chains came from one sample sequenced in a study of blood T cell repertoires in COVID-19. The method was immunoSEQ multiplex PCR; TCRdb's version includes in-frame clones alone and lacks a portion of them. The sample includes roughly 230,000 clones, approximately 85% of them seen just once. Input material: peripheral blood. Source of these receptors: a man in his forties with acute or convalescent COVID-19.

This rearrangement joins TRBV6-5 to TRBJ1-2; 9 nucleotides line up with TRBD1. CDR1 and CDR2 (germline): MNHEY, SVGAGI. CDR3 length equals 15 residues. With V trimmed by 5 bases and J by 4 bases, 8 bases remained unmatched. The CDR3 DNA sequence: TGTGCCAGCAGTACCCGGGACAGGGCTACCTATGGCTACACCTTC. It is translated as CASSTRDRATYGYTF.

The V call is TRBV3-1 (or the pseudogene TRBV3-2), the J call TRBJ2-1, with D possibly being TRBD1 (5 bases). V lost 3 bases and J lost 10, with 19 bases in between. This CDR3 has 15 residues. Germline CDR1 and CDR2: LGHDT and YNNKEL (reference sequence). The CDR3: CASSQVGEGAGEQFF. The DNA for the CDR3 is TGTGCCAGCAGCCAGGTTGGGGAAGGGGCTGGAGAGCAGTTCTTC.

This chain connects TRBV2 to TRBJ2-5; 12 nucleotides line up with TRBD2. The germline gives CDR1 SNHLY, CDR2 FYNNEI. There are 17 residues in the CDR3. Trimming removed 10 bases from V and 5 bases from J; junction bases left unmatched: 17. CDR3 region: CATNPVTSGGGVETQYF. In DNA form, the CDR3 reads TGTGCCACCAACCCGGTGACTAGCGGGGGAGGTGTGGAGACCCAGTACTTC.

In this sample, this clone turned up once. This chain joins TRBV2 and TRBJ1-2; possibly TRBD1 for D (5 bases). The CDR3 extends over 14 amino acids. Trimming stripped 4 bases from V and 8 bases from J, with 17 bases between. From germline, CDR1 is SNHLY and CDR2 FYNNEI. The CDR3 nucleotides are TGTGCCAGCAGTGTGGACATAGGGCAAAAAGGCTACACCTTC. It codes for CASSVDIGQKGYTF.

The chain has TRBV9 and TRBJ1-4; 8 positions agree with TRBD1. V lost 3 bases and J lost 8; bases outside the gene matches: 9. The CDR3 sequence is 15 residues long. From germline, CDR1 is SGDLS and CDR2 YYNGEE. CDR3 bases: TGTGCCAGCAGCGGAGAGGACAGGGACCGGGAAAAACTGTTTTTT. It encodes CASSGEDRDREKLFF.

The V gene is TRBV3-1 (or the pseudogene TRBV3-2), the J gene TRBJ1-2, with D maybe TRBD1 (5 bases). The CDR3 consists of 15 residues. In germline, CDR1 is LGHDT, CDR2 YNNKEL (reference sequence). The V gene lost 4 bases and the J gene lost 3 bases, with 15 bases spanning the gap. In DNA form, the CDR3 reads TGTGCCAGCAGCCTCGGAGGGGTGGAGGACTATGGCTACACCTTC. This codes for CASSLGGVEDYGYTF.

The chain joins TRBV28 to TRBJ1-1; a weak D match, TRBD1 (5 bases). This CDR3 spans 16 amino acids. Germline CDR1 reads MDHEN; CDR2 reads SYDVKM. V was shortened by 6 bases and J by 0 bases, with 17 bases between the two germline ends. CDR3 coding DNA: TGTGCCAGCAGCTCTGAACAGGCCCGTATGAACACTGAAGCTTTCTTT. This codes for CASSSEQARMNTEAFF.

The V and J genes are TRBV10-1 and TRBJ2-5; tentatively, D is TRBD2 (6 bases). This CDR3 contains 13 residues. Germline V gene sequence: CDR1 WNHNN, CDR2 SYGVQD (reference sequence). V dropped 4 bases and J dropped 5 bases, with 11 bases sitting between them. The CDR3 DNA reads as TGCGCCAGCAGTGCTGCAGGGAGGGAGACCCAGTACTTC. This sequence encodes CASSAAGRETQYF.

The table lists this clone with many counts. This chain uses TRBV7-9 with TRBJ2-7; D gene uncertain. Germline V gene data show CDR1 as SEHNR and CDR2 as FQNEAQ (reference sequence). Trimming left V 6 bases short and J 2 bases short, with 11 bases between. This CDR3 comprises 13 residues. Here the CDR3 reads CASSPDKPYEQYF. The CDR3 region has the DNA TGTGCCAGCAGTCCCGACAAGCCCTACGAGCAGTACTTC.

The chain recombines TRBV7-9 with TRBJ1-2; D is possibly TRBD1 (6 bases). The V end lost 5 bases, the J end lost 5 bases, and 15 bases lay between the germline ends. This CDR3 is 14 amino acids long. Germline V gene lookup returns CDR1 SEHNR and CDR2 FQNEAQ (reference sequence). This CDR3 reads CASSPKNRVYGYTF. The CDR3, as DNA: TGTGCCAGCAGCCCGAAGAACAGGGTATATGGCTACACCTTC.

The rearrangement uses TRBV5-1 and TRBJ1-1; a possible D gene is TRBD1 (5 bases). Germline assignment: CDR1 SGHRS and CDR2 YFSETQ. The CDR3 covers 13 residues. The germline V and J ends were trimmed by 4 bases and 5 bases, with 12 bases remaining between them. CDR3: CASSPGLTTEAFF. The CDR3 DNA reads as TGCGCCAGCAGCCCGGGACTTACTACTGAAGCTTTCTTT.

The chain joins TRBV10-3 to TRBJ2-3; perhaps TRBD2 as D (5 bases). Germline assignment: CDR1 ENHRY and CDR2 SYGVKD. V was shortened by 11 bases and J by 6 bases, with 21 bases between the two germline ends. CDR3 size: 14 residues. The CDR3 region has the DNA TGTGCCTCACGGGGTGGGTCCTCTGGGGATACGCAGTATTTT. Its protein product is CASRGGSSGDTQYF.

The chain joins TRBV6-5 to TRBJ2-3; 8 bases line up with TRBD2. CDR1 and CDR2 from the germline V gene are MNHEY and SVGAGI. V shed 6 bases, J shed 7 bases, and the junction held 9 bases outside the gene matches. The CDR3 runs 14 residues. The CDR3 sequence: CASRPGLGPNTQYF. CDR3 sequence (DNA): TGTGCCAGCAGGCCGGGACTAGGCCCTAATACGCAGTATTTT.

With regard to this clone: Sequence at one end of the junction differs from germline and may be a read error. The V gene is TRBV7-7, the J gene TRBJ2-5; 15 positions agree with TRBD2. The CDR3 is made up of 15 amino acids. Looked up from germline, CDR1 is SSHAT and CDR2 is FNYEAQ (reference sequence). The CDR3 is CASSRGLAGGETQYF. The CDR3 DNA sequence: TGTGCTAGCAGCCGGGGACTAGCGGGGGGTGAGACCCAGTACTTC.

The gene calls are TRBV20-1 and TRBJ2-1, with D tentatively TRBD2 (5 bases). Trimming removed 6 bases from V and 9 bases from J, with 27 bases in between. Per germline, CDR1 DFQATT and CDR2 SNEGSKA (reference sequence). The CDR3 length is 16 residues. The CDR3 sequence is CSASWASLRTSGEQFF. CDR3 DNA sequence: TGCAGTGCAAGTTGGGCTAGCCTACGTACAAGTGGTGAGCAGTTCTTC.

J is TRBJ1-4 and V is TRBV15, with D possibly matching TRBD1 (6 bases). This CDR3 is built from 15 residues. The V end was cut by 4 bases, the J end by 2 bases, with 11 bases between. Germline V gene data show CDR1 as LNHNV and CDR2 as YYDKDF (reference sequence). CDR3 protein: CATSIGGGTNEKLFF. Written as DNA, the CDR3 is TGTGCCACCAGCATAGGGGGAGGGACTAATGAAAAACTGTTTTTT.

CDR3 amino acids: CASSLIEGYNEQFF. As DNA, the CDR3 is TGTGCCAGCAGCTTAATTGAGGGTTACAATGAGCAGTTCTTC. V and J are TRBV7-3 and TRBJ2-1; D possibly corresponds to TRBD2 (5 bases). The germline CDR1 and CDR2 sequences are SGHTA and FQGTGA. Between the trimmed V and J ends, which lost 1 base and 4 bases, there was a span of 8 bases. This CDR3 is 14 amino acids long.

In its sample, this clone was seen a few times. This sequence joins TRBV3-1 (or the pseudogene TRBV3-2) and TRBJ1-1; TRBD1 is a possible D gene (6 bases). This CDR3 has 14 residues. CDR1 LGHDT and CDR2 YNNKEL come from the germline V gene (reference sequence). Trimming removed 1 base at V and 1 base at J, with 7 bases between. The CDR3 sequence: CASSQVGGNTEAFF. Here the CDR3 DNA reads TGTGCCAGCAGCCAAGTAGGGGGGAACACTGAAGCTTTCTTT.

The chain recombines TRBV4-1 with TRBJ2-1; TRBD2 matches 8 bases. V was pared by 0 bases and J by 4 bases, with 8 bases of the junction left unmatched. There are 17 residues in the CDR3. CDR1 MGHRA and CDR2 YSYEKL come from the germline V gene. Here the CDR3 reads CASSQDTTGGLYNEQFF. The DNA of the CDR3 is TGCGCCAGCAGCCAAGACACGACGGGGGGGCTGTACAATGAGCAGTTCTTC.

The chain combines TRBV7-2 with TRBJ2-3; unclear D gene. With 1 base removed from V and 0 bases from J, the gap between germline ends came to 11 bases. The length of the CDR3 is 16 residues. Germline V gene data show CDR1 as SGHTA and CDR2 as FQGNSA. The CDR3 sequence: CASSLGTVYSTDTQYF. The CDR3 DNA is TGTGCCAGCAGCTTAGGAACAGTATATAGCACAGATACGCAGTATTTT.

The V call is TRBV6-5, the J call TRBJ2-5, with 7 bases identical to TRBD2. V lost 5 bases to trimming and J lost 5 bases; unmatched junction nucleotides: 8. Germline V gives CDR1 MNHEY, CDR2 SVGAGI. The CDR3 contains 14 residues. CDR3 DNA: TGTGCCAGCAGTACCGGGGGGATGGGGGAGACCCAGTACTTC. Its protein product is CASSTGGMGETQYF.

CDR3 nucleotides: TGTGCCAGCAGTCCAGCCTGGACAGAGTATAACACTGAAGCTTTCTTT. It specifies CASSPAWTEYNTEAFF. V gene TRBV6-2 or TRBV6-3 combines with J gene TRBJ1-1; weak D call: TRBD1 (6 bases). Trimming took off 5 bases at V and 2 bases at J, with 18 bases between the two ends. The CDR3 is 16 amino acids. Germline V gene sequence: CDR1 MNHEY, CDR2 SVGEGT.

V usage is TRBV5-4 and J usage is TRBJ2-7, with 8 nucleotides matching TRBD2. The CDR3 spans 14 residues. The junction had 2 bases not matched to a gene; V was cut back by 3 bases and J by 0 bases. Germline loops: CDR1 SGHNT, CDR2 YYREEE (reference sequence). The CDR3: CASSSGGYSYEQYF. The CDR3 DNA is TGTGCCAGCAGCTCGGGGGGGTACTCCTACGAGCAGTACTTC. The variable domain in full, with the rest retrieved from reference TRBV5-4 and TRBJ2-7, is ETGVTQSPTHLIKTRGQQVTLRCSSQSGHNTVSWYQQALGQGPQFIFQYYREEENGRGNFPPRFSGLQFPNYSSELNVNALELDDSALYLCASSSGGYSYEQYFGPGTRLTVT.